These 13 T cell receptor beta chains originate from one sample sequenced in a study of T cells in women clearing cervical HPV infection. The repertoire was sequenced with immunoSEQ multiplex PCR; TCRdb's copy has only in-frame clones and lacks some. This sample carries about 22,000 clones, with about 5% going to the ten biggest clones. The material sequenced was blood buffy coat. Every receptor here comes from a woman aged 18 to 75 with a cervical HPV16 infection that either progressed to CIN3+ or cleared (not recorded which).

With respect to this clone: The CDR3 goes on 3 residues after the read ends, and that part is filled in from the germline J gene. The V and J genes are TRBV20-1 and TRBJ2-1, with 9 nucleotides matching TRBD1. The J segment lost 4 bases and the V segment lost 6 bases, leaving 16 bases of the junction unmatched. Germline V gives CDR1 DFQATT, CDR2 SNEGSKA (reference sequence). This CDR3 region has 17 residues. The sequenced part of the CDR3 DNA is TGCAGTGCCAGTACAGGGGGCCAGCCCGAGATTTACAATGAG. Translating it yields CSASTGGQPEIYNE. The entire CDR3 is CSASTGGQPEIYNEQFF.

For this clone: The read falls 3 residues short of the CDR3 end, and the missing part is taken from the germline J gene. The chain links TRBV12-3 or TRBV12-4 to TRBJ1-2; D ambiguous. V dropped 5 bases and J dropped 0 bases, with 19 bases sitting between them. This CDR3 has 17 amino acids. Incomplete CDR3 DNA: TGTGCCAGCAGTCACCTCTATAAGGGTAAAGCTAACTATGGC. The encoded protein is CASSHLYKGKANYG. The whole CDR3 sequence reads CASSHLYKGKANYGYTF.

Remarks on this clone: The read ends 3 residues early relative to the CDR3; the germline J gene fills the gap. The chain is built from TRBV5-1 and TRBJ2-3; D is possibly TRBD2 (6 bases). V was shortened by 0 bases and J by 7 bases, with 21 bases between the two germline ends. The V gene's germline CDR1 is SGHRS and CDR2 YFSETQ. CDR3 length equals 17 residues. CDR3 in amino acids: CASSLGRGGDAGNTQYF. CDR3 DNA, as far as it was read: TGCGCCAGCAGCTTGGGTCGTGGCGGGGACGCGGGAAATACG.

About this clone: Coverage ceases 3 residues before the CDR3 finishes, and the germline J gene fills in the end. The V gene is TRBV20-1, the J gene TRBJ2-1; 8 bases map to TRBD1. The germline gives CDR1 DFQATT, CDR2 SNEGSKA (reference sequence). V lost 3 bases and J lost 5; bases outside the gene matches: 15. CDR3 size: 17 residues. This CDR3 reads CSARGPSRGQGDNEQFF. Partial CDR3 DNA: TGCAGTGCTAGGGGCCCCTCACGTGGACAGGGCGACAATGAG.

With regard to this clone: The read is 3 residues too short to cover the CDR3 end, so that end is filled in from the germline J gene. The V call is TRBV11-1, the J call TRBJ2-5, with a tentative D call TRBD2 (6 bases). The CDR3 consists of 15 residues. Germline V gene sequence: CDR1 SGHAT, CDR2 FQDESV (reference sequence). V shed 6 bases and J shed 5 bases, with 19 bases lying between them. The CDR3 bases that were read are TGTGCCAGCAGTGACCGGGGCTTGGGGGGTGAGACC. This gives the protein CASSDRGLGGET. The full-length CDR3 reads as CASSDRGLGGETQYF.

About this clone: The observed sequence ends 3 residues before the CDR3 terminus, with the missing tail filled in from the germline J gene. V usage is TRBV7-9 and J usage is TRBJ2-4; a possible D gene is TRBD1 (5 bases). Germline CDR1 SEHNR, CDR2 FQNEAQ (reference sequence). The CDR3 is 13 residues long. CDR3 loop: CASSLDRRNGQYF. Partial CDR3 DNA: TGTGCCAGCAGCTTAGACAGGCGGAATGGT. The full variable domain, completed using reference TRBV7-9 and TRBJ2-4, is DTGVSQNPRHKITKRGQNVTFRCDPISEHNRLYWYRQTLGQGPEFLTYFQNEAQLEKSRLLSDRFSAERPKGSFSTLEIQRTEQGDSAMYLCASSLDRRNGQYFGAGTRLSVL.

CDR3 bases read: TGTGCCAGCAGCTTAGGGGGCTTTGGGGCCTACGAG. Translated: CASSLGGFGAYE. The full-length CDR3 reads as CASSLGGFGAYEQYF. V gene TRBV7-6 combines with J gene TRBJ2-7, with a tentative D call TRBD1 (5 bases). The read is 3 residues too short to cover the CDR3 end, so that end is filled in from the germline J gene. There are 15 residues in the CDR3. With 1 base removed from V and 2 bases from J, the gap between germline ends came to 12 bases. Looked up from germline, CDR1 is SGHVS and CDR2 is FNYEAQ.

Concerning this clone itself: With the read ending 3 residues before the CDR3 end, the germline J gene is used to fill in that end. This chain joins TRBV18 and TRBJ1-3; a weak D match, TRBD1 (5 bases). The length of the CDR3 is 17 residues. Trimming took 6 bases from V and 2 from J, leaving 20 bases between them. Per germline, CDR1 KGHSH and CDR2 LQKENI. The DNA read from the CDR3 is TGTGCCAGCTCGGAGTTCGGCGGGGGGTCAGCTGGAAACACC. This codes for CASSEFGGGSAGNT. The full CDR3 reads CASSEFGGGSAGNTIYF.

In regard to this clone: Read data end 3 residues before the CDR3 end; the end is taken from the germline J gene. J is TRBJ2-7 and V is TRBV12-3 or TRBV12-4; 10 nucleotides match TRBD2. Unmatched junction bases numbered 3, after V lost 5 bases and J lost 2 bases. The CDR3 is made up of 14 amino acids. The sequenced CDR3 bases are TGTGCCAGCAGTCCCAGCGGGGGGGCCTACGAG. It codes for CASSPSGGAYE. The complete CDR3 sequence is CASSPSGGAYEQYF.

With regard to this clone: From the germline J gene comes the end of the CDR3, since the read stops 3 residues before it. The rearrangement uses TRBV18 and TRBJ2-7; TRBD2 agrees at 8 bases. The CDR3 covers 15 residues. J gave up 0 bases and V 1 base, and 2 bases lay outside the gene matches. Looked up from germline, CDR1 is KGHSH and CDR2 is LQKENI. CDR3 in amino acids: CASSPRTSGSYEQYF. The sequenced part of the CDR3 DNA is TGTGCCAGCTCACCACGCACTAGCGGCTCCTACGAG. The full variable domain, rest sourced from reference TRBV18 and TRBJ2-7, is NAGVMQNPRHLVRRRGQEARLRCSPMKGHSHVYWYRQLPEEGLKFMVYLQKENIIDESGMPKERFSAEFPKEGPSILRIQQVVRGDSAAYFCASSPRTSGSYEQYFGPGTRLTVT.

Notes on this clone: The CDR3 extends 3 residues past the end of the read, so its final part is completed from the germline J gene. This chain links TRBV19 with TRBJ1-1; D perhaps matches TRBD1 (6 bases). V was clipped by 2 bases and J by 3 bases, with 13 bases between them. Germline CDR1 reads LNHDA; CDR2 reads SQIVND (reference sequence). This CDR3 is 15 amino acids long. The CDR3 region is CASSISGHRDTEAFF. CDR3 DNA, as far as it was read: TGTGCCAGTAGTATATCGGGACACCGGGACACTGAA.

On this clone itself: The read ends 3 residues before the CDR3 terminus; that terminus is restored from the germline J gene. J is TRBJ2-1 and V is TRBV19; maybe TRBD1 (6 bases). This CDR3 has 15 amino acids. The V end was cut by 2 bases, the J end by 7 bases, with 15 bases between. Germline V gives CDR1 LNHDA, CDR2 SQIVND (reference sequence). The part of the CDR3 DNA that was read is TGTGCCAGTAGTATACTACCCTTCCAGGGGAATGAG. Its protein is CASSILPFQGNE. The full CDR3 is CASSILPFQGNEQFF.

A remark on this clone: With the read ending 3 residues before the CDR3 end, the germline J gene is used to fill in that end. V and J are TRBV19 and TRBJ1-5, with a weak D call TRBD1 (6 bases). Germline values: CDR1 LNHDA, CDR2 SQIVND (reference sequence). Between the trimmed V and J ends, which lost 4 bases and 7 bases, there was a span of 14 bases. CDR3 length: 14 residues. Partial CDR3 DNA: TGTGCCAGTAGTACTCAAGGGGGTTTACAGCCC. This encodes CASSTQGGLQP. The CDR3 as a whole reads CASSTQGGLQPQHF.